The T cell receptor (beta chain) described here comes from a study of T-cell reconstitution after alpha-beta-depleted transplantation in children. This sample's TCRbeta library carried unique molecular identifier barcodes. TCRdb re-called the PCR reads with MiXCR, one entry per CDR3 protein. This table has about 610,000 distinct CDR3 sequences, 8% to 11% appearing once. Germline CDR1 reads SQVTM; CDR2 reads ANQGSEA. Trimming cost V 4 bases and J 1 base, with 13 bases left between them. The length of the CDR3 is 14 residues. Source: PBMCs from the stem cell graft donor, taken from the stem cell graft. The chain recombines TRBV29-1 with TRBJ1-1; D is perhaps TRBD1 (6 bases). The TCR comes from a human donor who donated a stem cell graft to a child with acute myeloid leukemia. This CDR3 reads CSVVPQGRNTEAFF. The CDR3 DNA reads as TGCAGCGTTGTCCCGCAGGGGCGGAACACTGAAGCTTTCTTT.